Below, 29 T cell receptor beta chains from the same sample are listed, as sequenced in a study of control samples from healthy donors and cancer patients. Measured with immunoSEQ multiplex PCR; TCRdb has only the in-frame clones, and not every one. Here the sample spans approximately 100,000 clones, roughly 90% being singletons. The material sequenced was blood. The receptors originated from a man younger than 45 in good health.

This chain links TRBV20-1 with TRBJ2-1, with 11 bases fitting TRBD2. The CDR3 consists of 15 residues. The V and J ends lost 3 bases and 9 bases, in that order; junction bases with no gene match: 10. Germline loops: CDR1 DFQATT, CDR2 SNEGSKA (reference sequence). CDR3 amino acids: CSASFLSGGAREQFF. DNA for the CDR3: TGCAGTGCTAGTTTCCTTAGCGGGGGGGCCCGTGAGCAGTTCTTC.

The chain recombines TRBV30 with TRBJ2-7; tentatively, D is TRBD2 (5 bases). V lost 2 bases and J 4 bases, leaving 12 bases between the germline ends. Germline-derived CDR1 and CDR2 are GTSNPN and SVGIG (reference sequence). The CDR3 totals 13 residues. The CDR3 here is CAWSRRGLYEQYF. Written as DNA, the CDR3 is TGTGCCTGGAGTCGACGAGGGCTGTACGAGCAGTACTTC.

The chain couples TRBV30 to TRBJ1-6; a weak D match, TRBD1 (6 bases). The V and J ends lost 0 bases and 7 bases respectively, with 13 bases between them. There are 15 residues in the CDR3. CDR1 and CDR2 from the germline V gene are GTSNPN and SVGIG (reference sequence). CDR3 residues: CAWSVGGAGNSPLHF. CDR3 in DNA: TGTGCCTGGAGTGTTGGGGGGGCAGGGAATTCACCCCTCCACTTT. Supplemented by reference TRBV30 and TRBJ1-6, the full variable domain reads SQTIHQWPATLVQPVGSPLSLECTVEGTSNPNLYWYRQAAGRGLQLLFYSVGIGQISSEVPQNLSASRPQDRQFILSSKKLLLSDSGFYLCAWSVGGAGNSPLHFGNGTRLTVT.

The chain uses TRBV6-1 and TRBJ2-1, with 11 positions matching TRBD2. The germline V gene has CDR1 MNHNS and CDR2 SASEGT. With 2 bases clipped from V and 7 bases from J, the junction kept 7 bases outside the gene matches. The CDR3 extends over 16 amino acids. The CDR3 is CASSELRLAGKNEQFF. The CDR3 region has the DNA TGTGCCAGCAGTGAACTCAGACTAGCGGGGAAGAATGAGCAGTTCTTC.

The gene calls are TRBV6-2 or TRBV6-3 and TRBJ2-3; D perhaps matches TRBD2 (6 bases). Deletions cut 4 bases from V and 1 base from J, with 12 bases between. Germline V CDR1 and CDR2: MNHEY, SVGEGT. CDR3 size: 15 residues. CDR3 sequence (DNA): TGTGCCAGCAGTTTACGCGGGGCCCGCACAGATACGCAGTATTTT. It specifies CASSLRGARTDTQYF.

A note on this clone: Its ends do not fully match the called genes, so a read error is possible. The CDR3, as DNA: TGTGCCAGCAGCTTAGACAGGGGTCCCCCCCGATTT. This encodes CASSLDRGPPRF. The chain carries TRBV7-8 and TRBJ1-1; 7 bases line up with TRBD1. CDR1 is SGHVS and CDR2 is FQNEAQ in the germline V gene. The CDR3 extends over 12 amino acids.

The chain links TRBV5-1 to TRBJ1-6, with 12 bases matching TRBD1. J gave up 0 bases and V 5 bases, and 15 bases lay outside the gene matches. Germline CDR1 SGHRS, CDR2 YFSETQ. This CDR3 has 21 residues. CDR3 sequence (DNA): TGCGCCAGCAGGCCGGACCTCGGGACAGGGGGCCAAAGCTCCTATAATTCACCCCTCCACTTT. Its translation is CASRPDLGTGGQSSYNSPLHF.

V and J are TRBV7-8 and TRBJ2-4; 9 nucleotides line up with TRBD2. The V and J ends lost 4 bases and 0 bases, in that order; junction bases with no gene match: 1. CDR1 SGHVS and CDR2 FQNEAQ come from the germline V gene. The CDR3 sequence is 15 residues long. The CDR3 is CASSSSGTAKNIQYF. The CDR3, as DNA: TGTGCCAGCAGCTCTAGCGGGACAGCCAAAAACATTCAGTACTTC. Looking up the rest from reference TRBV7-8 and TRBJ2-4 gives the full variable domain: GAGVSQSPRYKVAKRGQDVALRCDPISGHVSLFWYQQALGQGPEFLTYFQNEAQLDKSGLPSDRFFAERPEGSVSTLKIQRTQQEDSAVYLCASSSSGTAKNIQYFGAGTRLSVL.

The chain couples TRBV6-5 to TRBJ2-1, with 8 bases matching TRBD2. Germline V gives CDR1 MNHEY, CDR2 SVGAGI. Trimming removed 8 bases from V and 4 bases from J; junction bases left unmatched: 10. CDR3 length equals 15 residues. The CDR3 loop is CASGGASGLYNEQFF. The CDR3 region has the DNA TGTGCCAGCGGAGGGGCTAGCGGGCTGTACAATGAGCAGTTCTTC.

The V call is TRBV10-3, the J call TRBJ1-1; tentative D call: TRBD1 (6 bases). Germline loops: CDR1 ENHRY, CDR2 SYGVKD. The CDR3 is made up of 15 amino acids. Trimming cost V 0 bases and J 1 base, with 9 bases left between them. The CDR3 DNA follows: TGTGCCATCAGTGAGTCAAAACAGGGGAACACTGAAGCTTTCTTT. Protein product: CAISESKQGNTEAFF.

The chain recombines TRBV28 with TRBJ1-5, with 8 positions matching TRBD1. This CDR3 has 16 residues. The V and J ends lost 2 bases and 6 bases, in that order; junction bases with no gene match: 9. Germline V lookup: CDR1 MDHEN, CDR2 SYDVKM. The CDR3 is CASSLDGTGVSQPQHF. CDR3 nucleotides: TGTGCCAGCAGTTTAGATGGGACAGGCGTTAGTCAGCCCCAGCATTTT.

The chain links TRBV4-1 to TRBJ2-2, with D possibly TRBD1 on 7 matching bases. V lost 3 bases and J lost 5, with 10 bases in between. CDR1 and CDR2 (germline): MGHRA, YSYEKL. The CDR3 has 14 amino acids. This CDR3 reads CASSHPGGTGELFF. Written as DNA, the CDR3 is TGCGCCAGCAGCCACCCAGGGGGGACCGGGGAGCTGTTTTTT.

Comments on this clone: This sample includes further DNA sequences coding for the same CDR3. The chain links TRBV28 to TRBJ1-6, with 8 nucleotides matching TRBD1. CDR1 MDHEN and CDR2 SYDVKM come from the germline V gene. J lost 14 bases, V lost 11 bases, and 8 bases had no gene match. The CDR3 has 11 residues. CDR3 region: CAVGQGLTLHF. In nucleotides, the CDR3 is TGTGCCGTCGGACAGGGACTTACCCTCCACTTT.

The chain joins TRBV9 to TRBJ2-1, with D perhaps matching TRBD2 (6 bases). Trimming cost V 2 bases and J 5 bases, with 14 bases left between them. CDR3 length equals 15 residues. CDR1 is SGDLS, CDR2 YYNGEE, per germline. The CDR3, as DNA: TGTGCCAGCAGCGTCACGGGACTCCAAAACAATGAGCAGTTCTTC. This encodes CASSVTGLQNNEQFF.

The chain links TRBV4-3 to TRBJ2-3; 9 bases align to TRBD1. This CDR3 contains 15 residues. Germline V gene data show CDR1 as LGHNA and CDR2 as YSLEER. V lost 3 bases, J lost 2 bases, and 3 bases stayed unmatched. The CDR3 spells CASSQWTGDTDTQYF. In DNA, the CDR3 is TGCGCCAGCAGCCAGTGGACAGGGGACACAGATACGCAGTATTTT.

This rearrangement joins TRBV5-1 to TRBJ2-4; 8 positions match TRBD1. Germline CDR1 SGHRS, CDR2 YFSETQ. V shed 3 bases, J shed 2 bases, and the junction held 7 bases outside the gene matches. CDR3 length: 16 residues. CDR3 nucleotides: TGCGCCAGCAGCTCCCCAGGGGGCAAGACCAAAAACATTCAGTACTTC. This translates into CASSSPGGKTKNIQYF.

This chain joins TRBV28 and TRBJ1-5; D may be TRBD1 (6 bases). The germline V and J ends were trimmed by 6 bases and 3 bases, with 21 bases remaining between them. CDR3 length equals 17 residues. Germline V gene sequence: CDR1 MDHEN, CDR2 SYDVKM. CDR3 residues: CASRSITGMTNNQPQHF. The CDR3 nucleotides read TGTGCCAGCAGGTCTATTACAGGGATGACTAACAATCAGCCCCAGCATTTT.

The chain links TRBV14 to TRBJ2-1, with D possibly being TRBD2 (5 bases). The V and J ends lost 1 base and 0 bases respectively, with 13 bases between them. Germline V lookup: CDR1 SGHDN, CDR2 FVKESK. The CDR3 length is 17 residues. The CDR3 spells CASSQVTRTLSYNEQFF. CDR3 DNA: TGTGCCAGCAGCCAAGTGACGCGGACTCTCTCCTACAATGAGCAGTTCTTC.

This sequence joins TRBV19 and TRBJ2-4; 9 bases align to TRBD1. CDR1 LNHDA and CDR2 SQIVND come from the germline V gene (reference sequence). CDR3 size: 15 residues. J was trimmed by 3 bases and V by 4 bases; bases with no gene match: 4. CDR3 region: CASSKDRGDKNIQYF. The CDR3 bases are TGTGCCAGTAGTAAGGACAGGGGTGACAAAAACATTCAGTACTTC. Full variable domain (outside the CDR3, taken from reference TRBV19 and TRBJ2-4): DGGITQSPKYLFRKEGQNVTLSCEQNLNHDAMYWYRQDPGQGLRLIYYSQIVNDFQKGDIAEGYSVSREKKESFPLTVTSAQKNPTAFYLCASSKDRGDKNIQYFGAGTRLSVL.

J is TRBJ2-3 and V is TRBV30; D remains unclear. There are 13 residues in the CDR3. Germline V gene sequence: CDR1 GTSNPN, CDR2 SVGIG (reference sequence). V lost 3 bases, J lost 3 bases, and 10 bases lay in between. This CDR3 is CAWSLTGTDTQYF. Here the CDR3 DNA reads TGTGCCTGGAGCCTTACCGGGACAGATACGCAGTATTTT.

This clone was seen once. The V gene is TRBV7-3, the J gene TRBJ2-3, with D possibly matching TRBD1 (6 bases). CDR3 length: 14 residues. The V end lost 8 bases, the J end lost 8 bases, and 20 bases lay between the germline ends. Germline values: CDR1 SGHTA, CDR2 FQGTGA. The CDR3 is CASVTRAGVFTQYF. In DNA, the CDR3 is TGTGCCAGCGTCACGCGGGCAGGGGTTTTTACGCAGTATTTT.

The chain links TRBV5-6 to TRBJ1-1; D not resolved. Germline CDR1 SGHDT, CDR2 YYEEEE. The CDR3 is made up of 12 amino acids. The V end was cut by 0 bases, the J end by 5 bases, with 5 bases between. The chain's CDR3 is CASSLERTEAFF. CDR3 in DNA: TGTGCCAGCAGCTTGGAAAGGACTGAAGCTTTCTTT.

The chain carries TRBV3-1 (or the pseudogene TRBV3-2) and TRBJ2-7; 7 bases align to TRBD2. There are 14 residues in the CDR3. The V segment lost 1 base and the J segment 6 bases; nucleotides outside the gene matches: 6. Germline V gene lookup returns CDR1 LGHDT and CDR2 YNNKEL (reference sequence). CDR3 loop: CASSQGYGGSEQYV. DNA for the CDR3: TGTGCCAGCAGCCAAGGGTATGGCGGGAGCGAGCAGTACGTC.

This clone occurred once. V usage is TRBV6-4 and J usage is TRBJ2-3, with 8 bases fitting TRBD2. CDR1 is MRHNA, CDR2 SNTAGT, per germline. Losses at the gene ends were 10 bases for V and 4 bases for J; bases not matched to a gene: 13. The CDR3 extends over 15 amino acids. The CDR3 DNA is TGTGCCACCGCCTCCCGCGGGGGGCAGGCAGATACGCAGTATTTT. Protein: CATASRGGQADTQYF.

The V gene is TRBV7-9, the J gene TRBJ1-1; no reliable D call. The germline CDR1 and CDR2 sequences are SEHNR and FQNEAQ (reference sequence). The CDR3 spans 13 residues. V dropped 3 bases and J dropped 7 bases, with 12 bases sitting between them. CDR3 residues: CASSFGGNGEAFF. Written as DNA, the CDR3 is TGTGCCAGCAGCTTTGGAGGGAACGGTGAAGCTTTCTTT.

This clone was observed a few times. At one of its ends the junction is not consistent with the germline gene, which may arise from a read error. V gene TRBV5-1 combines with J gene TRBJ1-1; 11 bases fit TRBD1. Looked up from germline, CDR1 is SGHRS and CDR2 is YFSETQ. The CDR3 runs to 13 residues. The CDR3 DNA is TGCGCCAGCAGCTTGGGGACAGGGGGCCTAGGTTTATTT. Translated: CASSLGTGGLGLF. The full variable domain, its missing parts supplied by reference TRBV5-1 and TRBJ1-1, is KAGVTQTPRYLIKTRGQQVTLSCSPISGHRSVSWYQQTPGQGLQFLFEYFSETQRNKGNFPGRFSGRQFSNSRSEMNVSTLELGDSALYLCASSLGTGGLGLFGQGTRLTVV.

The J gene is TRBJ2-2, the V gene TRBV9, with a weak D call TRBD2 (6 bases). The CDR3 consists of 15 residues. Per germline, CDR1 SGDLS and CDR2 YYNGEE. Trimming cost V 1 base and J 4 bases, with 11 bases left between them. The CDR3 DNA sequence: TGTGCCAGCAGCGTAAATTACGGGAGCACCGGGGAGCTGTTTTTT. Its protein product is CASSVNYGSTGELFF.

The V gene is TRBV20-1, the J gene TRBJ1-4; D might be TRBD1 (5 bases). The V and J ends lost 3 bases and 4 bases respectively, with 6 bases between them. The CDR3 is 12 amino acids. Germline CDR1 reads DFQATT; CDR2 reads SNEGSKA (reference sequence). The chain's CDR3 is CSASRGNEKLFF. The DNA for the CDR3 is TGCAGTGCTAGTAGGGGTAATGAAAAACTGTTTTTT.

The chain carries TRBV7-2 and TRBJ2-5, with 12 bases identical to TRBD2. This CDR3 has 16 amino acids. Per the germline V gene, CDR1 is SGHTA and CDR2 is FQGNSA. The V segment lost 1 base and the J segment 9 bases; nucleotides outside the gene matches: 9. CDR3 region: CASSLGGLAGLKSQYF. The DNA for the CDR3 is TGTGCCAGCAGCTTAGGAGGACTAGCGGGATTGAAGTCCCAGTACTTC.